Given below is one T cell receptor (beta chain) in context. This clonotype was detected once. Its cognate antigen has yet to be identified. Base qualities were left out, and no much larger clone turns up one base away. The method behind the library was 5' RACE. TCRdb shows the sequencer as Illumina HiSeq 2500. A second roughly 7 to 11 cycle PCR used a sample-barcoded 5' primer and a J-beta primer mix. A template-switch 5' adaptor carrying 12 random nucleotides introduced a unique molecular identifier onto each TCR beta cDNA molecule. Each sample yielded at least 2.5 million CDR3-containing paired-end reads. All of the RNA was converted into first-strand cDNA using the Mint cDNA synthesis kit, with a TRBC-specific oligonucleotide serving as the primer. Following uracil-DNA glycosylase treatment, all cDNA underwent a first 18-cycle PCR with the universal primers M1SS and BC2_uni_R. As for the original processing: For normalization, 1 million high-quality reads were randomly selected from each sample, with every read carrying a distinct molecular identifier. Instead of being binned into consensus sequences, reads with shared molecular identifiers were discarded. MiTCR, with a Q25 quality threshold and the strictest error-elimination algorithm, was used for CDR3 identification, clonotype clustering and error correction. Lower-bound total TCR beta diversity was estimated with a nonparametric unseen species model using Euler transformation. The public reads were reanalyzed by TCRdb: fastp trimming at Q25, MiXCR alignment, in-frame beta chains only. Entries that share a CDR3 protein sequence are merged under the most common genes and DNA. It is TCRdb's table, rather than the study itself, that gives the V and J calls and clone size. Within this sample are some 900,000 distinct CDR3 sequences, with under 50% of them counted one time only. Around 15% of the sample goes to the ten largest clones.

This entry belongs to a study of blood T cells in healthy people across ages (dated by TCRdb to between 2015 and 2017). Background for the entire study: In model experiments, template switching captured roughly one uniquely barcoded TCR beta cDNA molecule for every two T cells. Using deep sequencing normalized with unique cDNA molecular identifiers, the study measured how TCR beta repertoire diversity changes with age. The donors were divided into four age groups: young (average approximately 17 years), middle-aged (about 39), aged (about 56) and long-lived (more than 75). To avoid experimental bias, donors of different ages were distributed randomly across sequencing lanes. Using the same blood draw, the study looked at two additional independent replicas of 1 million unique cDNA reads for two donors, one aged 18 to 29 and the other aged 80 or older. Results the study describes overall, beyond this receptor: As age increased, observed TCR beta diversity per million T cells dropped in a roughly linear way, and a significant reduction was already evident by age around 41. Donor CMV infection status was unknown, potentially confounding age-related changes in expanded clonotypes. Estimates of total diversity based on one million sequenced T cells were regarded as lower bounds and as underestimates. Since profiling was done on bulk unsorted PBMCs, naive and antigen-experienced compartments could not be conclusively compared. The long-lived group showed more naive CD4+ T cells, fewer expanded clones and increased TCR diversity than the aged group, suggesting age selection. A strong correlation was found between observed TCR beta diversity and the percentage of naive T cells measured by flow cytometry.

The 39 donors, aged about 6 to 100 years, were systemically healthy Caucasian individuals from Russia. Each donor gave around 9.9 milliliters of peripheral blood, collected into EDTA-treated Vacutainer tubes. Ficoll-Paque density-gradient centrifugation was used to isolate PBMCs, with at least 6.5 million obtained per sample. Total RNA, at least 6 micrograms per sample, was extracted from PBMCs with Trizol reagent. The percentages of naive CD45RAhigh/CD27high T cells were determined by flow cytometry on a PBMC aliquot from every donor. Reading from cysteine to phenylalanine, the CDR3 counts 16 amino acids. Just the 48-base CDR3 DNA is kept, in frame starting at base 1. According to the germline V gene, CDR1 reads SGHTA and CDR2 reads FQGNSA. V gives up 2 bases and J gives up 1 base, and the segment between their germline ends measures 14 bases.

The receptor was isolated from a young man in good health. The V gene is TRBV7-2 and the J gene is TRBJ1-1; a weak D assignment points to TRBD1 (5 bases agree). The sample taken for sequencing was blood. The CDR3 region reads CASSLWDGGGNTEAFF. The sequenced DNA: TGTGCCAGCAGCTTATGGGACGGTGGGGGGAACACTGAAGCTTTCTTT. Full variable domain (CDR3 extended with the reference TRBV7-2 and TRBJ1-1 proteins): GAGVSQSPSNKVTEKGKDVELRCDPISGHTALYWYRQSLGQGLEFLIYFQGNSAPDKSGLPSDRFSAERTGGSVSTLTIQRTQQEDSAVYLCASSLWDGGGNTEAFFGQGTRLTVV.